These 23 T cell receptor beta chains came from one sample sequenced in a study of blood T cells in healthy people across ages. It was with a sample-barcoded 5' primer and a J-beta primer mix that a second PCR of roughly 7 to 12 cycles was run. TCRdb processed the 5' RACE reads anew with MiXCR; each CDR3 protein has one entry. Seen here are fewer than 1.5 million distinct CDR3 sequences, 40% to 50% observed once, and the top ten hold roughly 7.9%. The source material was blood. The receptors originated from a woman aged 18-29 years in good health.

Only a few counts were recorded for this clonotype. The chain has TRBV20-1 and TRBJ2-1; no clear D. V was cut by 0 bases and J by 4 bases, with 10 bases left in between. Germline CDR1 and CDR2: DFQATT and SNEGSKA (reference sequence). The CDR3 contains 14 residues. CDR3 nucleotide sequence: TGCAGTGCTAGAGATCCGAGACCATACAATGAGCAGTTCTTC. Translated: CSARDPRPYNEQFF.

On this clonotype itself: The junction departs from germline at one end; a sequencing error may be responsible. The gene calls are TRBV5-6 and TRBJ2-4; 7 bases line up with TRBD1. The J call may not be correct, given that the DNA end is closer to TRBJ2-7. The CDR3 is 14 residues long. Germline CDR1 SGHDT, CDR2 YYEEEE. In nucleotides, the CDR3 is TGTACCAGCAGCTTGGGACAGATACCCTACGAGCAGTACTTC. Its translation is CTSSLGQIPYEQYF.

The gene calls are TRBV6-6 and TRBJ2-1; TRBD2 matches at 7 bases. V lost 4 bases and J lost 5; bases outside the gene matches: 8. The germline gives CDR1 MNHNY, CDR2 SVGAGI (reference sequence). This CDR3 has 15 amino acids. The CDR3 region has the DNA TGTGCCAGCAGTTGGCTAGCGGCGAGGAACAATGAGCAGTTCTTC. It yields the protein CASSWLAARNNEQFF.

Many counts were recorded for this clonotype. One junction end disagrees with the germline gene, perhaps due to a read error. This rearrangement joins TRBV28 to TRBJ1-1; possible D gene TRBD1, 5 bases. The CDR3 has 14 residues. Per the germline V gene, CDR1 is MDHEN and CDR2 is SYDVKM. CDR3 loop: CASSFPGMNTEAFF. CDR3 nucleotides: TGCGCCAGCAGCTTCCCAGGGATGAACACTGAAGCTTTCTTT. The full variable domain, its missing parts supplied by reference TRBV28 and TRBJ1-1, is DVKVTQSSRYLVKRTGEKVFLECVQDMDHENMFWYRQDPGLGLRLIYFSYDVKMKEKGDIPEGYSVSREKKERFSLILESASTNQTSMYLCASSFPGMNTEAFFGQGTRLTVV.

Comment on this clonotype: A read error may be the cause here, since a much bigger clone is one base away. J is TRBJ2-3 and V is TRBV7-2; TRBD2 agrees at 8 bases. The CDR3 spans 19 residues. V dropped 2 bases and J dropped 4; count of bases not matched to a gene: 17. Germline V gene data show CDR1 as SGHTA and CDR2 as FQGNSA. CDR3 loop: CASSLTSEWTSYSADTQYF. For the CDR3, the DNA is TGTGCCAGCAGCTTAACCAGTGAGTGGACTAGCTATAGCGCAGATACGCAGTATTTT.

The chain links TRBV12-3 or TRBV12-4 to TRBJ2-4; 11 bases are shared with TRBD1. With V trimmed by 3 bases and J by 6 bases, 19 bases remained unmatched. The CDR3 runs 20 residues. CDR3 bases: TGTGCCAGCAGTTTTGAGGGAGGGACAGGGGGGTTTGAGGCGGGAAACATTCAGTACTTC. As protein: CASSFEGGTGGFEAGNIQYF.

V and J are TRBV14 and TRBJ2-1, with 7 bases that match TRBD2. Trimming took 2 bases from V and 0 from J; bases not matched to a gene: 13. This CDR3 is 19 amino acids long. The germline CDR1 and CDR2 sequences are SGHDN and FVKESK. The CDR3 protein is CASSQPSSASGLSYNEQFF. CDR3 coding DNA: TGTGCCAGCAGCCAACCCTCTTCGGCTAGCGGCCTCTCCTACAATGAGCAGTTCTTC. Looking up the rest from reference TRBV14 and TRBJ2-1 gives the full variable domain: EAGVTQFPSHSVIEKGQTVTLRCDPISGHDNLYWYRRVMGKEIKFLLHFVKESKQDESGMPNNRFLAERTGGTYSTLKVQPAELEDSGVYFCASSQPSSASGLSYNEQFFGPGTRLTVL.

This clonotype was counted only a few times. V and J are TRBV21-1 and TRBJ2-3. TRBV21-1 constitutes a pseudogene. This CDR3 contains 12 residues. The CDR3 sequence is CASISVEDTQYF. The CDR3 region has the DNA TGTGCCAGCATAAGCGTAGAAGATACGCAGTATTTT.

The chain joins TRBV20-1 to TRBJ1-4; D possibly corresponds to TRBD1 (5 bases). The CDR3 is 13 amino acids. The ends were cut back, 6 bases at V and 4 bases at J, with 12 bases in the middle. The V gene's germline CDR1 is DFQATT and CDR2 SNEGSKA (reference sequence). DNA of the CDR3: TGCAGTGCCCCGGGACTGGTTAATGAAAAACTGTTTTTT. This sequence encodes CSAPGLVNEKLFF.

This clonotype occurred a few times. The rearrangement joins TRBV7-9 to TRBJ2-3; TRBD1 agrees at 10 bases. This CDR3 comprises 16 residues. V shed 1 base, J shed 4 bases, and the junction held 5 bases outside the gene matches. CDR1 is SEHNR and CDR2 is FQNEAQ in the germline V gene (reference sequence). CDR3 sequence reads: CASSLDGQGGADTQYF. The CDR3, as DNA: TGTGCCAGCAGCTTAGACGGACAGGGGGGCGCAGATACGCAGTATTTT.

The CDR3 loop reads CASSYSGLAGPTDTQYF. In nucleotides, the CDR3 is TGTGCCAGCAGTTATTCGGGACTAGCGGGTCCCACAGATACGCAGTATTTT. V usage is TRBV6-2 or TRBV6-3 and J usage is TRBJ2-3; 12 bases fit TRBD2. With V trimmed by 3 bases and J by 2 bases, 6 bases remained unmatched. The CDR3 spans 17 residues. Per the germline V gene, CDR1 is MNHEY and CDR2 is SVGEGT.

The chain links TRBV10-3 to TRBJ2-5, with 11 bases identical to TRBD1. Germline V gene sequence: CDR1 ENHRY, CDR2 SYGVKD. Trimming removed 4 bases from V and 2 bases from J; junction bases left unmatched: 9. The CDR3 has 17 amino acids. The CDR3 is CAISGTGGAGPQETQYF. The CDR3, as DNA: TGTGCCATCAGTGGGACAGGGGGCGCAGGCCCTCAAGAGACCCAGTACTTC.

J is TRBJ2-5 and V is TRBV29-1; 7 bases match TRBD2. This CDR3 has 15 amino acids. CDR1 SQVTM and CDR2 ANQGSEA come from the germline V gene. V shed 2 bases, J shed 7 bases, and the junction held 13 bases outside the gene matches. CDR3 coding DNA: TGCAGCGTTGAACCTCCCACTACTAGCGAGGGGACCCAGTACTTC. It codes for CSVEPPTTSEGTQYF.

The chain is built from TRBV15 and TRBJ1-5; D perhaps matches TRBD1 (5 bases). This CDR3 has 16 amino acids. Trimming stripped 6 bases from V and 4 bases from J, with 19 bases between. The germline gives CDR1 LNHNV, CDR2 YYDKDF (reference sequence). The CDR3 coding sequence is TGTGCCACCAGTGAGAACGGGGGAACGGGGAATCAGCCCCAGCATTTT. Its translation is CATSENGGTGNQPQHF.

This clonotype was counted between two and nine times. V usage is TRBV4-2 and J usage is TRBJ2-1; 7 bases map to TRBD2. There are 16 residues in the CDR3. Germline V gene lookup returns CDR1 LGHNA and CDR2 YNFKEQ. The V and J ends lost 0 bases and 4 bases, in that order; junction bases with no gene match: 6. This CDR3 is CASSQDPAGEYNEQFF. In DNA form, the CDR3 reads TGTGCCAGCAGCCAAGATCCGGCGGGAGAGTACAATGAGCAGTTCTTC.

This clonotype has only a few counts. The gene calls are TRBV13 and TRBJ2-5; a weak D match, TRBD2 (6 bases). The CDR3 contains 14 residues. Germline values: CDR1 PRHDT, CDR2 FYEKMQ (reference sequence). V was trimmed by 4 bases and J by 11 bases, leaving 20 bases between them. The CDR3 DNA is TGTGCCAGCAGCTATGGGGGGTTAAACAATGAGCAGTACTTC. Its protein product is CASSYGGLNNEQYF.

Only a few counts were recorded for this clonotype. This chain's CDR3 is CASSPTSGGTNEQFF. The CDR3 nucleotides are TGTGCCAGCAGCCCAACTAGCGGGGGTACCAATGAGCAGTTCTTC. The chain combines TRBV2 with TRBJ2-1; the match to TRBD2 covers 11 bases. The CDR3 is 15 amino acids. Germline V gives CDR1 SNHLY, CDR2 FYNNEI. The V and J ends lost 6 bases and 6 bases, in that order; junction bases with no gene match: 7.

Points on this clonotype: The germline gene is not matched at one end of the junction; a read error may be the cause. The V call is TRBV2, the J call TRBJ2-7; either TRBD1 or TRBD2 may supply D (5 bases each). The CDR3 is 12 residues long. In germline, CDR1 is SNHLY, CDR2 FYNNEI. The chain's CDR3 is CASRVTGTERYF. The CDR3 DNA is TGTGCCAGCAGAGTCACCGGGACCGAGCGGTACTTC.

The sample holds many counts of this clonotype. This chain uses TRBV11-2 with TRBJ2-7; 8 bases are shared with TRBD2. The germline V gene has CDR1 SGHAT and CDR2 FQNNGV. After removal of 1 base from V and 3 bases from J, the junction contained 5 bases not matched to a gene. The CDR3 totals 15 residues. The CDR3 DNA reads as TGTGCCAGCAGCTTAGTAACTAGCGGTTACTACGAGCAGTACTTC. Residues: CASSLVTSGYYEQYF.

In this sample, this clonotype turned up once. The chain is built from TRBV12-3 or TRBV12-4 and TRBJ2-7; 7 bases fit TRBD1. The CDR3 sequence is 14 residues long. V shed 5 bases and J 7 bases; nucleotides not matched to a gene: 11. CDR3 amino acids: CASSLTGFNNEQYF. The CDR3 DNA sequence: TGTGCCAGCAGTCTGACAGGGTTTAACAATGAGCAGTACTTC.

The V gene is TRBV7-9, the J gene TRBJ2-1; D is tentatively TRBD1 or TRBD2 (6 bases each). Trimming shortened V by 0 bases and J by 5 bases, and 11 bases separated the two germline ends. This CDR3 region has 15 residues. Germline loops: CDR1 SEHNR, CDR2 FQNEAQ (reference sequence). The CDR3 protein is CASSLAPGANNEQFF. In nucleotides, the CDR3 is TGTGCCAGCAGCTTAGCGCCGGGGGCCAACAATGAGCAGTTCTTC.

The V and J genes are TRBV20-1 and TRBJ2-7, with TRBD2 matching over 9 bases. Gene TRBJ2-5 matches the end of the DNA better, so the J call may be wrong. This CDR3 is built from 15 residues. Germline V CDR1 and CDR2: DFQATT, SNEGSKA (reference sequence). The DNA of the CDR3 is TGCAGTGCCAACCCCGGGACTAGCCTCCAAGAGACCCAGTACTTC. This sequence encodes CSANPGTSLQETQYF.

CDR3 loop: CASSVSKVVTDTQYF. The CDR3 region has the DNA TGTGCCAGCAGCGTAAGTAAAGTGGTCACAGATACGCAGTATTTT. The rearrangement uses TRBV9 and TRBJ2-3; no definite D call. CDR1 and CDR2 (germline): SGDLS, YYNGEE. The germline V and J ends were trimmed by 1 base and 2 bases, with 11 bases remaining between them. The CDR3 has 15 amino acids.